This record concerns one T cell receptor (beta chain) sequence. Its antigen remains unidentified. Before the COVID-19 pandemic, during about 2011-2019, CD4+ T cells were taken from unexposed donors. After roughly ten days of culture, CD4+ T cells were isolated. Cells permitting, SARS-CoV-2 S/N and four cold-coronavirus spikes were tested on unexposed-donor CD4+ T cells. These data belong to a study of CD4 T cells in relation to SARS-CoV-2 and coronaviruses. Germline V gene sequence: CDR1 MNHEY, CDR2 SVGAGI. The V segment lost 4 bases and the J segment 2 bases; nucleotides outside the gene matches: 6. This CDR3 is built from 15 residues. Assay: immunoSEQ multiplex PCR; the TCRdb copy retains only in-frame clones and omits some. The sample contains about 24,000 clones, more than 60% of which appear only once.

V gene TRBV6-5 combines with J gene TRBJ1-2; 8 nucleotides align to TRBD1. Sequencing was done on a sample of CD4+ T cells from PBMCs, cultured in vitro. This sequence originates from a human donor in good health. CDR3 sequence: CASSLLRGQNYGYTF. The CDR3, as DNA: TGTGCCAGCAGTTTACTCAGGGGGCAAAACTATGGCTACACCTTC.